This T cell receptor beta chain emerged from a study of blood T cell repertoires in COVID-19. Turning to the study itself: COVID-19 samples, acute and convalescent, were from the United States, Italy and Spain. PBMCs, B-cell-depleted T cells, or T cells provided the cDNA or gDNA that made up the material.

Germline-derived CDR1 and CDR2 are SGHRS and YFSETQ. With V trimmed by 1 base and J by 5 bases, 8 bases remained unmatched. This CDR3 region has 15 residues. Per the authors' pipeline: Amplification from reference gene primers served as the basis for estimated nucleated cell counts. Clones were sequenced by immunoSEQ multiplex PCR, and TCRdb holds only the in-frame ones, with some missing. V, J and clone size are taken as reported in that table, and D and trimming were inferred from the DNA itself. Seen here are roughly 130,000 clones, 79% observed once, and the top ten hold less than 4.5%. The V gene is TRBV5-1, the J gene TRBJ2-5, with 7 bases lining up with TRBD2. This sequence originates from a man aged 55 to 70 with acute or convalescent COVID-19. Specimen: peripheral blood. CDR3 loop: CASSLTSGVGETQYF. CDR3 DNA: TGCGCCAGCAGCTTGACAAGCGGGGTAGGGGAGACCCAGTACTTC.